Below are 29 T cell receptor beta chains sequenced from a single sample in a study of human T cells and chemical hapten exposure. Time point noted: patch test 1, 2 weeks after DPC sensitization. The treatment: therapeutic diphenylcyclopropenone sensitization with weekly scalp DPC. TCRdb re-analysed the RACE reads in MiXCR, keeping a single row per CDR3 protein. The repertoire holds about 340,000 distinct CDR3 sequences, with 6% to 8.5% as singletons. The sequencing here drew on whole blood, taken in connection with sensitization to the hapten diphenylcyclopropenone (DPC). Source of these receptors: a woman younger than 35 with alopecia areata. Some clones in this sample may be carry-over from other donors' samples.

This clonotype occurred once. This clone may be a read error of a much larger clone one base away. This chain joins TRBV20-1 and TRBJ1-1; D is undetermined. CDR1 is DFQATT and CDR2 is SNEGSKA in the germline V gene (reference sequence). The CDR3 spans 14 residues. The DNA of the CDR3 is TGCAGTGCCGTAAGCGGGCAGGCGGGCACTGGAGCTTTCTTT. Amino acids: CSAVSGQAGTGAFF.

This chain connects TRBV4-3 to TRBJ2-2; possible D gene TRBD1, 6 bases. The germline V and J ends were trimmed by 0 bases and 6 bases, with 17 bases remaining between them. Per germline, CDR1 LGHNA and CDR2 YSLEER. CDR3 length: 17 residues. The CDR3 protein is CASSQEVQGQWAGELFF. CDR3 DNA sequence: TGCGCCAGCAGCCAAGAAGTACAGGGACAATGGGCCGGGGAGCTGTTTTTT.

This rearrangement joins TRBV12-3 or TRBV12-4 to TRBJ1-4; D unresolved. V was trimmed by 4 bases and J by 6 bases, leaving 6 bases between them. The CDR3 runs to 12 residues. CDR3 sequence reads: CASSSQYEKLFF. CDR3 DNA sequence: TGTGCCAGCAGTTCGCAGTATGAAAAACTGTTTTTT.

V and J are TRBV25-1 and TRBJ2-7; the D is unclear. The CDR3 totals 12 residues. In germline, CDR1 is MGHDK, CDR2 SYGVNS. The V and J ends lost 2 bases and 2 bases respectively, with 4 bases between them. CDR3 sequence reads: CASSEHPYEQYF. The CDR3 DNA is TGTGCCAGCAGTGAACACCCCTACGAGCAGTACTTC.

This clonotype was recorded a few times. The V and J genes are TRBV20-1 and TRBJ2-3; D unresolved. CDR1 DFQATT and CDR2 SNEGSKA come from the germline V gene (reference sequence). This CDR3 is 12 amino acids long. Between the trimmed V and J ends, which lost 3 bases and 2 bases, there was a span of 6 bases. CDR3 bases: TGCAGTGCTAGCCCAACCACAGATACGCAGTATTTT. Protein: CSASPTTDTQYF.

This clonotype showed up just a few times. The rearrangement joins TRBV7-2 to TRBJ1-1; maybe TRBD1 (5 bases). This CDR3 contains 15 residues. V was cut by 2 bases and J by 0 bases, with 10 bases left in between. CDR1 is SGHTA, CDR2 FQGNSA, per germline. The CDR3 DNA sequence: TGTGCCAGCAGCTTATACGGCAGGGTGAACACTGAAGCTTTCTTT. This translates into CASSLYGRVNTEAFF.

The chain recombines TRBV12-3 or TRBV12-4 with TRBJ1-2; D not resolved. This CDR3 comprises 16 residues. Trimming pared 10 bases from V and 3 bases from J, leaving 24 bases between. In DNA, the CDR3 is TGTGCCACCTGGGTTCGGTCGCAGCTGTTGGACTATGGCTACACCTTC. Its protein is CATWVRSQLLDYGYTF.

In its sample, this clonotype was seen many times. This chain links TRBV3-1 with TRBJ2-5, with 7 nucleotides matching TRBD1. The J call could be wrong; TRBJ2-3 is a better fit for the DNA end. In germline, CDR1 is LGHDT, CDR2 YNNKEL (reference sequence). This CDR3 spans 12 amino acids. The CDR3 coding sequence is TGTGCCAGCAGCCCAGGACAGGAAACGCAGTATTTT. Translated, it gives CASSPGQETQYF.

This clonotype was observed many times. V and J are TRBV12-3 or TRBV12-4 and TRBJ1-5, with 8 bases matching TRBD1. Unmatched junction bases numbered 2, after V lost 6 bases and J lost 1 base. The CDR3 sequence is 14 residues long. The CDR3 coding sequence is TGTGCCAGCAGGGACAGGGAGAGCAATCAGCCCCAGCATTTT. This codes for CASRDRESNQPQHF.

This clonotype has just a few counts. In DNA form, the CDR3 reads TGTGCCAGCAGGCCTACAGGGGGTATATCCTACAATGAGCAGTTCTTC. It encodes CASRPTGGISYNEQFF. The V gene is TRBV28, the J gene TRBJ2-1, with 8 bases aligning to TRBD1. The length of the CDR3 is 16 residues. Looked up from germline, CDR1 is MDHEN and CDR2 is SYDVKM. V lost 6 bases, J lost 1 base, and 8 bases stayed unmatched.

This clonotype has a count of ten or more. The chain is built from TRBV11-3 and TRBJ2-3, with D tentatively TRBD1 (5 bases). Trimming stripped 1 base from V and 4 bases from J, with 9 bases between. There are 14 residues in the CDR3. CDR1 and CDR2 (germline): SGHNT, YENEEA. The CDR3 sequence: CASSLVGAADTQYF. In DNA, the CDR3 is TGTGCCAGCAGCTTAGTTGGGGCCGCAGATACGCAGTATTTT.

This clonotype was seen at least ten times. The chain links TRBV7-9 to TRBJ2-3; D may be TRBD1 (6 bases). Germline V lookup: CDR1 SEHNR, CDR2 FQNEAQ (reference sequence). The V gene lost 6 bases and the J gene lost 2 bases, with 15 bases spanning the gap. The CDR3 sequence is 15 residues long. This chain's CDR3 is CASSRQGQITDTQYF. In DNA form, the CDR3 reads TGTGCCAGCAGTAGGCAGGGGCAAATCACAGATACGCAGTATTTT.

The chain links TRBV4-3 to TRBJ2-1, with D possibly being TRBD1 or TRBD2 (6 bases each). The length of the CDR3 is 14 residues. Germline V gene sequence: CDR1 LGHNA, CDR2 YSLEER. V lost 1 base and J lost 9, with 13 bases in between. The CDR3 loop reads CASSQVGGRGEQFF. CDR3 sequence (DNA): TGCGCCAGCAGCCAAGTGGGGGGCCGGGGTGAGCAGTTCTTC.

This clonotype was counted between two and nine times. The chain has TRBV11-1 and TRBJ2-5; D may be TRBD1 or TRBD2 (5 bases each). The CDR3 runs 16 residues. Germline V gene data show CDR1 as SGHAT and CDR2 as FQDESV (reference sequence). Deletions cut 5 bases from V and 0 bases from J, with 16 bases between. The DNA for the CDR3 is TGTGCCAGCAGCATGAGGGGCAGTGATTACCAAGAGACCCAGTACTTC. It translates to CASSMRGSDYQETQYF.

This clonotype occurred a few times. This chain uses TRBV7-3 with TRBJ2-7; no clear D gene. CDR3 length: 13 residues. Trimming removed 2 bases at V and 5 bases at J, with 10 bases between. Germline assignment: CDR1 SGHTA and CDR2 FQGTGA. CDR3 protein: CASSLAPVNEQYF. The CDR3 DNA is TGTGCCAGCAGCTTAGCCCCAGTGAACGAGCAGTACTTC.

This clonotype was detected many times. The V call is TRBV4-2, the J call TRBJ2-3, with D possibly being TRBD2 (7 bases). CDR1 is LGHNA and CDR2 is YNFKEQ in the germline V gene. The V gene lost 0 bases and the J gene lost 1 base, with 11 bases spanning the gap. This CDR3 contains 16 residues. The CDR3 here is CASSQERGGGTDTQYF. CDR3 in DNA: TGTGCCAGCAGCCAAGAAAGGGGGGGTGGCACAGATACGCAGTATTTT.

This clonotype was observed many times. This chain uses TRBV10-3 with TRBJ2-7; 8 bases line up with TRBD2. V lost 2 bases and J lost 5; bases outside the gene matches: 5. The CDR3 loop spans 14 amino acids. Germline V lookup: CDR1 ENHRY, CDR2 SYGVKD. CDR3 coding DNA: TGTGCCATCAGTGAGCGGGGGGGCCGCCACGAGCAGTACTTC. Protein sequence: CAISERGGRHEQYF.

This clonotype came up a few times. The chain recombines TRBV7-9 with TRBJ1-4; TRBD1 agrees at 10 bases. Trimming removed 0 bases from V and 7 bases from J; junction bases left unmatched: 5. CDR1 is SEHNR and CDR2 is FQNEAQ in the germline V gene (reference sequence). This CDR3 has 16 residues. The CDR3 DNA sequence: TGTGCCAGCAGCTTAGCGACAGGGGGCCCCCTTGAAAAACTGTTTTTT. The encoded protein is CASSLATGGPLEKLFF.

This clonotype appeared many times. J is TRBJ2-4 and V is TRBV11-2; perhaps TRBD2 as D (5 bases). Germline loops: CDR1 SGHAT, CDR2 FQNNGV. V gave up 5 bases and J gave up 9 bases, with 17 bases separating them. The CDR3 is 14 residues long. The CDR3 reads CASSPFGRDGIQYF. In nucleotides, the CDR3 is TGTGCCAGCAGCCCGTTTGGTCGGGATGGCATTCAGTACTTC. Filled out from reference TRBV11-2 and TRBJ2-4, the complete variable domain reads EAGVAQSPRYKIIEKRQSVAFWCNPISGHATLYWYQQILGQGPKLLIQFQNNGVVDDSQLPKDRFSAERLKGVDSTLKIQPAKLEDSAVYLCASSPFGRDGIQYFGAGTRLSVL.

CDR3 amino acids: CASSITADVSYEQYF. The CDR3 DNA reads TGTGCCAGTAGTATAACCGCGGACGTCTCCTACGAGCAGTACTTC. The J gene is TRBJ2-7, the V gene TRBV19; D gene uncertain. CDR1 is LNHDA, CDR2 SQIVND, per germline (reference sequence). The CDR3 spans 15 residues. Trimming pared 2 bases from V and 0 bases from J, leaving 11 bases between.

This clonotype was counted ten times or more. The genes are TRBV7-2 and TRBJ1-6; 9 nucleotides agree with TRBD1. The length of the CDR3 is 15 residues. Germline V gives CDR1 SGHTA, CDR2 FQGNSA. Trimming took 4 bases from V and 5 from J; bases not matched to a gene: 3. The CDR3 loop reads CASSSQGADNSPLHF. The CDR3 bases are TGTGCCAGCAGCTCACAGGGGGCGGATAATTCACCCCTCCACTTT.

This clonotype was detected many times. The chain is built from TRBV20-1 and TRBJ1-6, with D tentatively TRBD1 (5 bases). The CDR3 extends over 14 amino acids. Germline values: CDR1 DFQATT, CDR2 SNEGSKA (reference sequence). V was clipped by 2 bases and J by 5 bases, with 10 bases between them. The CDR3 DNA reads as TGCAGTGCTAGAAAGGTACAGGATAATTCACCCCTCCACTTT. Protein sequence: CSARKVQDNSPLHF.

The V and J genes are TRBV10-3 and TRBJ2-1; 9 bases align to TRBD1. The CDR3 is made up of 16 amino acids. Per germline, CDR1 ENHRY and CDR2 SYGVKD. V lost 0 bases and J lost 8; bases outside the gene matches: 8. In nucleotides, the CDR3 is TGTGCCATCAGTGAGTCCGGGACAGGGTTTAGCCATGAGCAGTTCTTC. It is translated as CAISESGTGFSHEQFF.

This clonotype was seen ten or more times. The V call is TRBV4-3, the J call TRBJ1-1, with D unclear. CDR3 length: 15 residues. Trimming shortened V by 0 bases and J by 1 base, and 9 bases separated the two germline ends. Germline V CDR1 and CDR2: LGHNA, YSLEER. The CDR3 protein is CASSQDKAANTEAFF. The CDR3 DNA sequence: TGCGCCAGCAGCCAAGATAAGGCGGCGAACACTGAAGCTTTCTTT.

The rearrangement uses TRBV14 and TRBJ1-6; weak D call: TRBD1 (5 bases). The length of the CDR3 is 13 residues. Germline V gene data show CDR1 as SGHDN and CDR2 as FVKESK. V lost 5 bases and J 7 bases, leaving 9 bases between the germline ends. DNA for the CDR3: TGTGCCAGCAGCGCCCGGACAAATTCACCCCTCCACTTT. The encoded protein is CASSARTNSPLHF.

J is TRBJ2-5 and V is TRBV19; no reliable D call. The ends were cut back, 0 bases at V and 3 bases at J, with 5 bases in the middle. This CDR3 comprises 13 residues. The V gene's germline CDR1 is LNHDA and CDR2 SQIVND (reference sequence). The CDR3 nucleotides read TGTGCCAGTAGTATAGACGGAGAAGAGACCCAGTACTTC. As protein: CASSIDGEETQYF.

In its sample, this clonotype was seen a few times. The germline gene is not matched at one end of the junction; a read error may be the cause. CDR3 residues: CATSQDWGYHYEQYF. The CDR3 nucleotides read TGTGCCACCAGCCAGGACTGGGGCTACCACTACGAGCAGTACTTC. The gene calls are TRBV7-9 and TRBJ2-7, with D perhaps given as TRBD1 or TRBD2 (5 bases each). Looked up from germline, CDR1 is SEHNR and CDR2 is FQNEAQ (reference sequence). The CDR3 is 15 amino acids.

The gene calls are TRBV6-6 and TRBJ2-7; TRBD1 matches at 9 bases. Per germline, CDR1 MNHNY and CDR2 SVGAGI (reference sequence). This CDR3 spans 14 amino acids. V lost 5 bases to trimming and J lost 5 bases; unmatched junction nucleotides: 7. The DNA for the CDR3 is TGTGCCAGCAGTGCCACGGGACAGGGCCACGAGCAGTACTTC. Residues: CASSATGQGHEQYF.

This clonotype was counted ten times or more. This chain uses TRBV9 with TRBJ1-6, with D perhaps matching TRBD1 (5 bases). Germline V gives CDR1 SGDLS, CDR2 YYNGEE. The CDR3 is made up of 13 amino acids. Trimming cost V 3 bases and J 8 bases, with 9 bases left between them. In DNA form, the CDR3 reads TGTGCCAGCAGCGCCGGGGGATATTCACCCCTCCACTTT. Translation gives CASSAGGYSPLHF.